Below, 7 T cell receptor beta chains from the same sample are listed, as sequenced in a study of low-dose radiotherapy and immunotherapy resistance in tumors. First-strand cDNA used TRAV- and TRBV-specific primers, covering alpha and beta chains. With a constant-region primer and a V-primer adapter, TCRs were subjected to about 20 PCR cycles of amplification. TCRdb analysed the reads with MiXCR anew, one entry per CDR3 protein. Among approximately 13,000 distinct CDR3 sequences, roughly 60% were seen once, and the ten largest hold approximately 7.7%. Receptor source: a human donor with advanced metastatic prostate, ovarian, gallbladder or colorectal cancer (not recorded which). This table probably holds off-target reads from a library built for another chain.

The V and J genes are TRBV29-1 and TRBJ2-5, with D hard to call. The V and J ends lost 3 bases and 1 base respectively, with 9 bases between them. CDR3 length: 13 amino acids. CDR1 is SQVTM and CDR2 is ANQGSEA in the germline V gene. In DNA form, the CDR3 reads TGCAGCGTTGACATACCGGGCCAAGAGACCCAGTACTTC. The encoded protein is CSVDIPGQETQYF.

This clonotype was observed a few times. The genes are TRBV4-3 and TRBJ2-5; 7 nucleotides match TRBD2. Germline V gene lookup returns CDR1 LGHNA and CDR2 YSLEER. The CDR3 spans 15 residues. Unmatched junction bases numbered 6, after V lost 0 bases and J lost 5 bases. CDR3 residues: CASSQEGGGRETQYF. The CDR3 DNA sequence: TGCGCCAGCAGCCAAGAGGGGGGGGGTCGGGAGACCCAGTACTTC.

The table lists this clonotype with a few counts. The chain has TRBV10-3 and TRBJ1-6; possible D gene TRBD1, 5 bases. This CDR3 contains 16 residues. Germline V CDR1 and CDR2: ENHRY, SYGVKD. Trimming stripped 10 bases from V and 1 base from J, with 17 bases between. CDR3 DNA: TGTGCCACCAGGAAAGGGGAGGCTTCCTATAATTCACCCCTCCACTTT. Translated, it gives CATRKGEASYNSPLHF.

This clonotype is termed large. This rearrangement joins TRBV28 to TRBJ2-3; possible D gene TRBD2, 6 bases. V lost 3 bases and J lost 4, with 14 bases in between. This CDR3 comprises 15 residues. Germline V gene lookup returns CDR1 MDHEN and CDR2 SYDVKM. Here the CDR3 reads CASSLGGIGADTQYF. CDR3 in DNA: TGTGCCAGCAGTTTGGGGGGTATCGGGGCAGATACGCAGTATTTT.

The chain couples TRBV20-1 to TRBJ2-1; TRBD2 might be the D (6 bases). Germline CDR1 DFQATT, CDR2 SNEGSKA (reference sequence). Trimming removed 6 bases from V and 9 bases from J, with 15 bases in between. The CDR3 length is 12 residues. CDR3 bases: TGCAGTGCCCCAGGAGCGGGTTCTGAGCAGTTCTTC. Translation: CSAPGAGSEQFF.

The chain links TRBV13 to TRBJ2-1; unclear D gene. CDR1 and CDR2 (germline): PRHDT, FYEKMQ (reference sequence). V was shortened by 0 bases and J by 6 bases, with 3 bases between the two germline ends. This CDR3 comprises 12 residues. Here the CDR3 reads CASSLGSNEQFF. CDR3 sequence (DNA): TGTGCCAGCAGCTTAGGGTCCAATGAGCAGTTCTTC.

The V and J genes are TRBV2 and TRBJ2-2; D may be TRBD2 (5 bases). This CDR3 spans 14 amino acids. V lost 0 bases and J lost 9, with 11 bases in between. Per germline, CDR1 SNHLY and CDR2 FYNNEI. Here the CDR3 reads CASSEASGIWELFF. The DNA of the CDR3 is TGTGCCAGCAGTGAAGCGTCGGGGATCTGGGAGCTGTTTTTT.